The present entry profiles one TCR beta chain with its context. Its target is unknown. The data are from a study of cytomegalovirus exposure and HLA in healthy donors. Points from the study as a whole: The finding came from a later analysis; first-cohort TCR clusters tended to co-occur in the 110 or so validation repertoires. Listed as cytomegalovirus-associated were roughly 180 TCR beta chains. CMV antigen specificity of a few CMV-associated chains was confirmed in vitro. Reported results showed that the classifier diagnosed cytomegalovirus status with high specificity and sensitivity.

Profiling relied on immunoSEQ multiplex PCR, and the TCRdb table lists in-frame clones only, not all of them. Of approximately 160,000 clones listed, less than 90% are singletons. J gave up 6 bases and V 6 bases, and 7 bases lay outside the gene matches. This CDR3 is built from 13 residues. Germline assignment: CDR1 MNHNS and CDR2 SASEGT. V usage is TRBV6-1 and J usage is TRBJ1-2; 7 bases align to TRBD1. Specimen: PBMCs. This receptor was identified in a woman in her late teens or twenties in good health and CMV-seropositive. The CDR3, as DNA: TGTGCCAGCAGAGTTACAGGGGCGGATGGCTACACCTTC. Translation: CASRVTGADGYTF.